This T cell receptor (beta chain) was recorded in a study of CD4 T cells in relation to SARS-CoV-2 and coronaviruses. Whole-study context: After roughly 9 days of antigen culture, PBMC TCR beta CDR3s were sequenced.

Method: immunoSEQ multiplex PCR; TCRdb's copy keeps in-frame clones and lacks some. Here the sample spans approximately 25,000 clones, 76% being singletons. Before the COVID-19 pandemic, during about 2010-2019, CD4+ T cells were taken from unexposed donors. After less than 11 days of culture, CD4+ T cells were isolated. About 2 million PBMCs per well were cultured with approximately 9.2 IU/ml IL-2. General study results and limits: No crossreactivity against non-spike viral proteins was tested here. Monoreactive clones expanded significantly more to SARS-CoV-2 than crossreactive clones did.

Comments on this clone: Its antigen is not known.

The specimen was CD4+ T cells from PBMCs, cultured in vitro. This TCR was recovered from a human donor in good health.

The DNA of the CDR3 is TGTGCCAGCAGCTTACAGGGAAACTATGGCTACACCTTC. Residues: CASSLQGNYGYTF. The rearrangement joins TRBV5-6 to TRBJ1-2, with D perhaps TRBD1 (6 bases). The germline V and J ends were trimmed by 2 bases and 2 bases, with 7 bases remaining between them. This CDR3 is 13 amino acids long. Looked up from germline, CDR1 is SGHDT and CDR2 is YYEEEE.